Listed below are T cell receptor beta chains from one sample, sequenced in a study of CD8+ T cells in alopecia areata. Clones were read by immunoSEQ multiplex PCR, and TCRdb kept only the in-frame ones, dropping some. The sample lists some 82,000 clones, about 51% occurring once. Sequencing was performed on NKG2D-high CD8+ T cells sorted from blood. The receptor source for this set is a human donor with alopecia areata. Each CDR3 is given without its conserved first and last residue. Fields, in order: V gene, J gene, CDR3 protein.

>TRBV27|TRBJ1-1
ASSPGFGEAF
>TRBV27|TRBJ2-7
ASSQAGRHYEQY
>TRBV4-2|TRBJ2-4
ASSQEGEDIQY
>TRBV27|TRBJ2-7
ASSPSPVAASYEQY
>TRBV2|TRBJ2-1
ASSGGEGLSISHSSYNEQF
>TRBV9|TRBJ2-1
ASSGAEQF
>TRBV11-2|TRBJ2-7
ASSLVGQGYEQY
>TRBV9|TRBJ2-1
ASSVARGPISYNEQF
>TRBV5-6|TRBJ2-5
ASTIGGAEETQY
>TRBV6-1|TRBJ2-7
ASSEGGSSYEQY
>TRBV4-1|TRBJ2-7
ASSRLTDGGYEQY
>TRBV5-1|TRBJ2-3
ASSGRVGVTDTQY
>TRBV28|TRBJ2-6
ASSFSSGANVLT
>TRBV29-1|TRBJ2-1
SFYLAGWDEQF
>TRBV28|TRBJ2-1
ASSPTTGNEQF
>TRBV29-1|TRBJ2-7
SVEDIEGATYEQY
>TRBV2|TRBJ1-2
ASSESSTNYGYT
>TRBV29-1|TRBJ2-1
SVESGTLSYNEQF
>TRBV29-1|TRBJ2-1
SVEDLGQGATSSYNEQF
>TRBV4-3|TRBJ2-1
ASSQVSGGLYNEQF
>TRBV29-1|TRBJ1-1
SGEEGMTYTEAF
>TRBV7-2|TRBJ2-5
ASSLSSGGETQY
>TRBV6-6|TRBJ2-3
ASSGSTDTQY
>TRBV30|TRBJ1-2
AWFDSRYGYT
>TRBV5-1|TRBJ1-1
ASSLAGSGEAF
>TRBV6-5|TRBJ2-7
ASSYGTGNYEQY
>TRBV30|TRBJ2-1
AWSTQGRPYNEQF
>TRBV2|TRBJ2-7
ASSEQGFSYEQY
>TRBV5-4|TRBJ2-3
ASSGGLAGSTDTQY
>TRBV5-4|TRBJ1-5
ASSLRPNQPQH
>TRBV29-1|TRBJ2-7
SVAGTGGAYEQY
>TRBV29-1|TRBJ2-1
SVEGVEVHEQF
>TRBV30|TRBJ2-1
AGLAGGSYNEQF
>TRBV28|TRBJ2-1
ASSSRQGYHNEQF
>TRBV27|TRBJ1-1
ASSWDRAGEAF
>TRBV28|TRBJ2-5
ASPLAGQETQY
>TRBV5-6|TRBJ2-1
ASSFGLAGGNNEQF
>TRBV4-1|TRBJ2-2
ASSQAGELF
>TRBV6-1|TRBJ2-1
ASSEWGGANEQF
>TRBV28|TRBJ2-7
ASNPPDGYEQY
>TRBV25-1|TRBJ2-2
ASSRDRGTGELF
>TRBV4-1|TRBJ2-7
ASSQETGYYEQY
>TRBV2|TRBJ1-1
ASSGEDRGWTEAF
>TRBV4-1|TRBJ1-5
ASSQAYNARGLRQPQH
>TRBV7-8|TRBJ2-3
ASSPPETSDTQY
>TRBV29-1|TRBJ1-2
SVVEGVGYT
>TRBV29-1|TRBJ2-1
SVEGLAGSGTSYNEQF
>TRBV29-1|TRBJ1-2
SVALTTGWGGYT
>TRBV29-1|TRBJ2-1
SVPGQDNEQF
>TRBV28|TRBJ2-1
ASSLFVGSGSEQF
>TRBV6-5|TRBJ1-4
ASGNEKLF
>TRBV4-3|TRBJ2-1
ASSPPGVSAGEQF
>TRBV5-1|TRBJ2-7
ASSSRTGYEQY
>TRBV27|TRBJ2-5
ASSIRSGRGIETQY
>TRBV4-3|TRBJ1-1
ASSLGRALEAF
>TRBV29-1|TRBJ2-7
SVITIRDRVDEQY
>TRBV9|TRBJ2-7
ASSAGSEYEQY